The next 32 T cell receptor beta chains were all read from a single sample in a study of cytomegalovirus exposure and HLA in healthy donors. TCRdb's table, derived via immunoSEQ multiplex PCR, lists solely in-frame clones and lacks some. This table holds approximately 260,000 clones, about 86% found once. The sample was PBMCs. These receptors were collected from a woman aged 18-29 years in good health and CMV-seronegative.

The chain links TRBV6-1 to TRBJ1-2, with D unresolved. Germline V CDR1 and CDR2: MNHNS, SASEGT. The germline V and J ends were trimmed by 7 bases and 13 bases, with 22 bases remaining between them. The CDR3 loop spans 13 amino acids. The DNA of the CDR3 is TGTGCCAGCACTGACCGATTTGGACTACCCCCCACCTTC. This gives the protein CASTDRFGLPPTF.

The gene calls are TRBV11-2 and TRBJ2-2; a possible D gene is TRBD2 (5 bases). Germline-derived CDR1 and CDR2 are SGHAT and FQNNGV. V was shortened by 7 bases and J by 4 bases, with 16 bases between the two germline ends. CDR3 length: 15 residues. CDR3 DNA sequence: TGTGCCAGCATCCCGATTAGGAGCGGCACCGGGGAGCTGTTTTTT. This codes for CASIPIRSGTGELFF.

The chain is built from TRBV6-1 and TRBJ2-3; D ambiguous. Looked up from germline, CDR1 is MNHNS and CDR2 is SASEGT. The CDR3 has 14 residues. V was cut by 5 bases and J by 0 bases, with 9 bases left in between. The CDR3 sequence is CASSPSVSTDTQYF. The CDR3 region has the DNA TGTGCCAGCAGTCCTAGTGTTAGCACAGATACGCAGTATTTT.

The V and J genes are TRBV5-1 and TRBJ1-2; TRBD1 aligns across 11 bases. The CDR3 is 13 amino acids. V lost 4 bases, J lost 6 bases, and 2 bases stayed unmatched. In germline, CDR1 is SGHRS, CDR2 YFSETQ. The CDR3 protein is CASSGDRGNGYTF. Here the CDR3 DNA reads TGCGCCAGCAGCGGGGACAGGGGGAATGGCTACACCTTC.

V gene TRBV28 combines with J gene TRBJ2-3; 9 positions agree with TRBD2. The CDR3 covers 16 residues. From germline, CDR1 is MDHEN and CDR2 SYDVKM. The J segment lost 6 bases and the V segment lost 6 bases, leaving 13 bases of the junction unmatched. CDR3 sequence: CASSLGGGGAIDTQYF. In DNA, the CDR3 is TGTGCCAGCAGCCTCGGAGGCGGGGGGGCGATCGATACGCAGTATTTT. The full variable domain, with the rest looked up from reference TRBV28 and TRBJ2-3, is DVKVTQSSRYLVKRTGEKVFLECVQDMDHENMFWYRQDPGLGLRLIYFSYDVKMKEKGDIPEGYSVSREKKERFSLILESASTNQTSMYLCASSLGGGGAIDTQYFGPGTRLTVL.

This rearrangement joins TRBV9 to TRBJ1-2; TRBD1 agrees at 10 bases. The V segment lost 4 bases and the J segment 5 bases; nucleotides outside the gene matches: 5. CDR1 is SGDLS, CDR2 YYNGEE, per germline. The CDR3 has 14 amino acids. CDR3 region: CASSRDRGVYGYTF. CDR3 DNA sequence: TGTGCCAGCAGCCGGGACAGGGGAGTATATGGCTACACCTTC. The variable domain in full, with the rest retrieved from reference TRBV9 and TRBJ1-2, is DSGVTQTPKHLITATGQRVTLRCSPRSGDLSVYWYQQSLDQGLQFLIQYYNGEERAKGNILERFSAQQFPDLHSELNLSSLELGDSALYFCASSRDRGVYGYTFGSGTRLTVV.

The V and J genes are TRBV7-3 and TRBJ1-2; D might be TRBD1 (5 bases). Trimming cost V 2 bases and J 4 bases, with 8 bases left between them. The CDR3 contains 13 residues. Germline V CDR1 and CDR2: SGHTA, FQGTGA. CDR3 protein: CASSLPGGYGYTF. In nucleotides, the CDR3 is TGTGCCAGCAGCTTACCGGGGGGCTATGGCTACACCTTC.

J is TRBJ1-6 and V is TRBV5-6, with unresolved D. The CDR3 has 12 residues. The V gene's germline CDR1 is SGHDT and CDR2 YYEEEE. V lost 5 bases to trimming and J lost 5 bases, with 5 bases between them. CDR3 amino acids: CASSNNNSPLHF. CDR3 coding DNA: TGTGCCAGCAGTAATAATAATTCACCCCTCCACTTT.

This chain links TRBV28 with TRBJ2-7, with 9 bases that match TRBD1. The CDR3 spans 18 residues. Looked up from germline, CDR1 is MDHEN and CDR2 is SYDVKM. V was clipped by 3 bases and J by 0 bases; unmatched bases: 12. CDR3 DNA: TGTGCCAGCAGTTTTAGGTCTTACAGGGGGCGGAACTCCTACGAGCAGTACTTC. It yields the protein CASSFRSYRGRNSYEQYF.

This clone was counted a few times. The gene calls are TRBV11-3 and TRBJ1-2; 8 nucleotides agree with TRBD1. CDR3 size: 15 residues. Germline CDR1 is SGHNT and CDR2 is YENEEA. Trimming cost V 4 bases and J 1 base; bases outside gene matches: 5. The CDR3 reads CASSSQGGLNYGYTF. DNA of the CDR3: TGTGCCAGCAGCTCACAGGGGGGACTTAACTATGGCTACACCTTC.

The V and J genes are TRBV2 and TRBJ2-1; 7 bases are shared with TRBD2. CDR3 size: 14 residues. Trimming cost V 3 bases and J 5 bases; bases outside gene matches: 4. Germline lookup yields CDR1 SNHLY and CDR2 FYNNEI. CDR3 region: CASSDGRFNNEQFF. The CDR3 bases are TGTGCCAGCAGTGACGGGAGGTTTAACAATGAGCAGTTCTTC.

V is TRBV13 and J is TRBJ1-6; the D gene is possibly TRBD1 (5 bases). The CDR3 loop spans 17 amino acids. Trimming left V 5 bases short and J 0 bases short, with 14 bases between. Germline V gives CDR1 PRHDT, CDR2 FYEKMQ (reference sequence). The CDR3 region has the DNA TGTGCCAGCAGCCCCCAGGGTTCCAGCTCCTATAATTCACCCCTCCACTTT. This codes for CASSPQGSSSYNSPLHF.

The chain links TRBV5-6 to TRBJ2-1, with 8 bases matching TRBD1. The CDR3 runs 15 residues. Germline trimming cut 1 base from V and 4 bases from J; bases unmatched to any gene: 4. Germline CDR1 and CDR2: SGHDT and YYEEEE. CDR3 protein: CASSLITGGYNEQFF. CDR3 DNA: TGTGCCAGCAGCTTGATTACAGGGGGGTACAATGAGCAGTTCTTC.

J is TRBJ2-5 and V is TRBV5-1; 8 bases map to TRBD1. CDR1 and CDR2 from the germline V gene are SGHRS and YFSETQ. J gave up 3 bases and V 6 bases, and 13 bases lay outside the gene matches. The CDR3 loop spans 16 amino acids. The CDR3, as DNA: TGCGCCAGCAACCGAGGACAGGGACCGAGGAAAGAGACCCAGTACTTC. It is translated as CASNRGQGPRKETQYF.

V is TRBV18 and J is TRBJ2-1, with TRBD2 identical over 9 bases. Trimming at V came to 5 bases and at J to 8 bases, leaving 7 bases not matched to a gene. This CDR3 is built from 14 residues. CDR1 is KGHSH, CDR2 LQKENI, per germline. The CDR3 DNA sequence: TGTGCCAGCTCATTAGCGGGAGCTGGGGATGAGCAGTTCTTC. Its translation: CASSLAGAGDEQFF.

This chain uses TRBV28 with TRBJ2-7, with 7 bases identical to TRBD1. J lost 3 bases, V lost 6 bases, and 8 bases had no gene match. CDR1 is MDHEN and CDR2 is SYDVKM in the germline V gene. CDR3 size: 14 residues. The CDR3 spells CASRPTGSFYEQYF. The CDR3 nucleotides are TGTGCCAGCAGGCCGACAGGGTCCTTCTACGAGCAGTACTTC.

J is TRBJ1-3 and V is TRBV7-9; 9 nucleotides agree with TRBD1. Germline V gene lookup returns CDR1 SEHNR and CDR2 FQNEAQ (reference sequence). This CDR3 spans 14 amino acids. The V gene end was trimmed by 2 bases and the J gene end by 4 bases; junction bases not matched to a gene: 0. Written as DNA, the CDR3 is TGTGCCAGCAGCTTAACAGGGGGCGGAAACACCATATATTTT. It yields the protein CASSLTGGGNTIYF.

The chain links TRBV7-6 to TRBJ1-1, with a tentative D call TRBD1 (5 bases). Germline values: CDR1 SGHVS, CDR2 FNYEAQ. The V and J ends lost 5 bases and 5 bases respectively, with 12 bases between them. The CDR3 has 13 residues. Here the CDR3 DNA reads TGTGCCAGCAGCGAAGGGACTACGACTGAAGCTTTCTTT. Translated: CASSEGTTTEAFF. The complete variable domain, with remaining parts taken from reference TRBV7-6 and TRBJ1-1, reads GAGVSQSPRYKVTKRGQDVALRCDPISGHVSLYWYRQALGQGPEFLTYFNYEAQQDKSGLPNDRFSAERPEGSISTLTIQRTEQRDSAMYRCASSEGTTTEAFFGQGTRLTVV.

This sequence joins TRBV9 and TRBJ2-1; a weak D match, TRBD2 (6 bases). CDR1 is SGDLS and CDR2 is YYNGEE in the germline V gene. This CDR3 spans 16 amino acids. V gave up 2 bases and J gave up 8 bases, with 20 bases separating them. In DNA form, the CDR3 reads TGTGCCAGCAGCGTTCAGACTAGTTTGGGGAATTATGAGCAGTTCTTC. Its translation: CASSVQTSLGNYEQFF.

In this sample, this clone turned up a few times. The chain recombines TRBV6-4 with TRBJ2-7, with no clear D. This CDR3 has 13 residues. Germline CDR1 reads MRHNA; CDR2 reads SNTAGT. Trimming took off 4 bases at V and 6 bases at J, with 13 bases between the two ends. The CDR3 DNA reads as TGTGCCAGCAGTGTGTACGAGCGAGGCGAGCAGTACTTC. Protein: CASSVYERGEQYF.

The chain employs TRBV19 and TRBJ2-7; D may be TRBD1 (6 bases). This CDR3 contains 16 residues. Trimming cost V 4 bases and J 2 bases, with 18 bases left between them. CDR1 LNHDA and CDR2 SQIVND come from the germline V gene (reference sequence). The CDR3 DNA reads TGTGCCAGTAGTAAGACAGGAAGTAGTTCAGCCTACGAGCAGTACTTC. Translated, it gives CASSKTGSSSAYEQYF.

The rearrangement links TRBV19 to TRBJ2-7, with D uncertain. Germline V CDR1 and CDR2: LNHDA, SQIVND (reference sequence). V lost 3 bases to trimming and J lost 3 bases, with 15 bases between them. The CDR3 has 15 amino acids. In nucleotides, the CDR3 is TGTGCCAGTAGTATGTCTCGCCAGGCCTTCTACGAGCAGTACTTC. This encodes CASSMSRQAFYEQYF.

Remarks on this clone: The sample contains more than one DNA sequence encoding this CDR3. Here the CDR3 reads CASSLTGVSTDTQYF. The CDR3 DNA sequence: TGTGCCAGCAGCTTAACGGGAGTTAGCACAGATACGCAGTATTTT. The genes are TRBV7-3 and TRBJ2-3, with a possible D match to TRBD2 (5 bases). This CDR3 contains 15 residues. Trimming removed 0 bases from V and 0 bases from J, with 7 bases in between. Germline V gives CDR1 SGHTA, CDR2 FQGTGA.

V is TRBV5-6 and J is TRBJ2-3; weak D call: TRBD1 (5 bases). V dropped 1 base and J dropped 1 base, with 13 bases sitting between them. CDR3 length equals 16 residues. In germline, CDR1 is SGHDT, CDR2 YYEEEE. The CDR3 loop reads CASSLSAGSGTDTQYF. The CDR3 DNA reads TGTGCCAGCAGCTTGAGCGCAGGGTCGGGCACAGATACGCAGTATTTT. The full variable domain, completed using reference TRBV5-6 and TRBJ2-3, is DAGVTQSPTHLIKTRGQQVTLRCSPKSGHDTVSWYQQALGQGPQFIFQYYEEEERQRGNFPDRFSGHQFPNYSSELNVNALLLGDSALYLCASSLSAGSGTDTQYFGPGTRLTVL.

CDR3 protein: CASRGTSGVSYEQYF. The CDR3 DNA sequence: TGTGCCAGTAGAGGGACTAGCGGGGTCTCCTACGAGCAGTACTTC. V is TRBV19 and J is TRBJ2-7; 13 nucleotides align to TRBD2. Looked up from germline, CDR1 is LNHDA and CDR2 is SQIVND (reference sequence). Trimming took 6 bases from V and 0 from J; bases not matched to a gene: 2. CDR3 size: 15 residues. The whole variable domain, filled in from reference TRBV19 and TRBJ2-7, reads DGGITQSPKYLFRKEGQNVTLSCEQNLNHDAMYWYRQDPGQGLRLIYYSQIVNDFQKGDIAEGYSVSREKKESFPLTVTSAQKNPTAFYLCASRGTSGVSYEQYFGPGTRLTVT.

This clone was counted a single time. This chain uses TRBV30 with TRBJ2-7; unclear D gene. V was trimmed by 5 bases and J by 1 base, leaving 12 bases between them. CDR3 length: 13 amino acids. Germline CDR1 is GTSNPN and CDR2 is SVGIG (reference sequence). CDR3 loop: CAWVTPSSYEQYF. The CDR3 bases are TGTGCCTGGGTTACACCCAGTTCCTACGAGCAGTACTTC.

V and J are TRBV30 and TRBJ1-2; D is perhaps TRBD1 (5 bases). Germline CDR1 reads GTSNPN; CDR2 reads SVGIG (reference sequence). Trimming took 0 bases from V and 2 from J, leaving 7 bases between them. This CDR3 is 13 amino acids long. DNA of the CDR3: TGTGCCTGGAGTGTAAAGGGGAACTATGGCTACACCTTC. It codes for CAWSVKGNYGYTF.

The rearrangement links TRBV20-1 to TRBJ2-7; tentatively, D is TRBD1 (5 bases). The V end lost 5 bases, the J end lost 4 bases, and 9 bases lay between the germline ends. CDR3 length: 11 residues. The V gene's germline CDR1 is DFQATT and CDR2 SNEGSKA (reference sequence). The DNA for the CDR3 is TGCAGTGCTTTGGGGCCTTACGAGCAGTACTTC. Translated: CSALGPYEQYF.

J is TRBJ2-1 and V is TRBV2; the D gene is possibly TRBD1 (5 bases). Germline values: CDR1 SNHLY, CDR2 FYNNEI. Trimming stripped 7 bases from V and 2 bases from J, with 12 bases between. The CDR3 has 14 amino acids. CDR3 sequence (DNA): TGTGCCAGCATTCTAGACAGCCCCTACAATGAGCAGTTCTTC. Its translation is CASILDSPYNEQFF.

The chain employs TRBV9 and TRBJ2-5, with a possible D match to TRBD1 (5 bases). Deletions cut 0 bases from V and 1 base from J, with 16 bases between. The CDR3 consists of 17 residues. Germline CDR1 reads SGDLS; CDR2 reads YYNGEE. The CDR3 region is CASSVAAGRAIQETQYF. DNA for the CDR3: TGTGCCAGCAGCGTAGCGGCCGGCAGGGCCATCCAAGAGACCCAGTACTTC.

The chain has TRBV27 and TRBJ2-1; D gene ambiguous. V lost 5 bases, J lost 0 bases, and 11 bases lay in between. The CDR3 is 15 amino acids. Germline V CDR1 and CDR2: MNHEY, SMNVEV (reference sequence). The CDR3 is CASSDSAGSYNEQFF. DNA of the CDR3: TGTGCCAGCAGTGATTCAGCAGGCTCCTACAATGAGCAGTTCTTC.

The V and J genes are TRBV7-9 and TRBJ2-7, with a tentative D call TRBD1 (5 bases). V lost 4 bases and J lost 2, with 18 bases in between. The germline V gene has CDR1 SEHNR and CDR2 FQNEAQ (reference sequence). The CDR3 has 16 amino acids. CDR3 in DNA: TGTGCCAGCAGCTCAATCCCCAAGGACAAAACCTACGAGCAGTACTTC. This gives the protein CASSSIPKDKTYEQYF.